These 8 T cell receptor beta chains were sequenced from one sample in a study of radiotherapy plus CTLA-4 blockade in lung cancer. Sequencing used immunoSEQ multiplex PCR; TCRdb keeps in-frame clones, though not all of them. The sample has roughly 80,000 clones; about four fifths are singletons. The sequencing used peripheral blood, collected from a patient treated with radiotherapy plus ipilimumab. The receptors were gathered from a human donor with non-small cell lung cancer who had a partial response to radiotherapy plus ipilimumab. Some clones in this sample may be carry-over from other donors' samples.

The chain uses TRBV27 and TRBJ1-5; unclear D gene. CDR1 MNHEY and CDR2 SMNVEV come from the germline V gene (reference sequence). The CDR3 covers 15 residues. Trimming left V 5 bases short and J 3 bases short, with 14 bases between. The CDR3 is CASSTLGSLNQPQHF. The CDR3 DNA is TGTGCCAGCAGTACCCTGGGCAGCCTCAATCAGCCCCAGCATTTT.

The rearrangement joins TRBV19 to TRBJ2-7; tentatively, D is TRBD1 (6 bases). Germline V CDR1 and CDR2: LNHDA, SQIVND (reference sequence). Trimming shortened V by 1 base and J by 3 bases, and 13 bases separated the two germline ends. The CDR3 is 15 amino acids. Here the CDR3 reads CASSIAAGADYEQYF. DNA for the CDR3: TGTGCCAGTAGTATAGCAGCAGGGGCCGACTACGAGCAGTACTTC.

The rearrangement uses TRBV2 and TRBJ2-5, with a weak D call TRBD2 (6 bases). Per germline, CDR1 SNHLY and CDR2 FYNNEI. Trimming removed 6 bases from V and 5 bases from J, with 19 bases in between. This CDR3 is built from 15 residues. The CDR3 spells CASSPSRSSVETQYF. The CDR3 DNA is TGTGCCAGCAGCCCCTCAAGGTCTAGCGTCGAGACCCAGTACTTC.

This sequence joins TRBV4-2 and TRBJ2-3; 9 positions agree with TRBD1. Germline V gives CDR1 LGHNA, CDR2 YNFKEQ. V was clipped by 4 bases and J by 0 bases; unmatched bases: 2. The length of the CDR3 is 15 residues. CDR3 in DNA: TGTGCCAGCAGCCTTGGACAGGGGAGCACAGATACGCAGTATTTT. As protein: CASSLGQGSTDTQYF.

This chain links TRBV7-3 with TRBJ2-7; D is uncertain. V was shortened by 5 bases and J by 0 bases, with 5 bases between the two germline ends. Looked up from germline, CDR1 is SGHTA and CDR2 is FQGTGA. The CDR3 is made up of 12 amino acids. CDR3 region: CASSRSSYEQYF. The CDR3 DNA sequence: TGTGCCAGCAGCCGGAGCTCCTACGAGCAGTACTTC.

The chain joins TRBV28 to TRBJ1-1; D is perhaps TRBD1 (6 bases). CDR1 is MDHEN and CDR2 is SYDVKM in the germline V gene. V gave up 3 bases and J gave up 4 bases, with 18 bases separating them. The CDR3 is 16 residues long. CDR3 nucleotide sequence: TGTGCCAGCAGTTTTCTTTCGAGGGGCAGGGGCACTGAAGCTTTCTTT. Protein sequence: CASSFLSRGRGTEAFF.

V is TRBV7-6 and J is TRBJ2-5, with a weak D call TRBD2 (6 bases). Between the trimmed V and J ends, which lost 0 bases and 5 bases, there was a span of 7 bases. This CDR3 has 13 amino acids. Germline V gene sequence: CDR1 SGHVS, CDR2 FNYEAQ. CDR3 sequence reads: CASSLAGRETQYF. CDR3 nucleotides: TGTGCCAGCAGCTTAGCAGGGAGGGAGACCCAGTACTTC.

The V gene is TRBV5-1, the J gene TRBJ2-1; D gene ambiguous. The CDR3 totals 15 residues. Germline lookup yields CDR1 SGHRS and CDR2 YFSETQ. Between the trimmed V and J ends, which lost 1 base and 6 bases, there was a span of 14 bases. The CDR3 loop is CASSLRLVFANEQFF. For the CDR3, the DNA is TGCGCCAGCAGCTTGCGGCTAGTCTTCGCCAATGAGCAGTTCTTC.